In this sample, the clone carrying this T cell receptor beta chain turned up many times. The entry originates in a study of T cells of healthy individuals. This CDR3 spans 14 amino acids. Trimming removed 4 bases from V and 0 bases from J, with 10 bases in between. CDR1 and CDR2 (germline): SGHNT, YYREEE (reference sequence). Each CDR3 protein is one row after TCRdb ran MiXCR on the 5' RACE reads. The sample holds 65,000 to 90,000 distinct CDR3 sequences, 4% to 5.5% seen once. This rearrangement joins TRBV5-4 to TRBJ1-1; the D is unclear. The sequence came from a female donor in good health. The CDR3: CASSQEVLNTEAFF. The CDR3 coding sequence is TGTGCCAGCAGCCAGGAGGTGCTGAACACTGAAGCTTTCTTT.